These 12 T cell receptor beta chains were sequenced from one sample in a study of regulatory T cells in long-lasting Graves disease. Specified time point: persistent/refractory GD, antithyroid drugs over 5 years with positive TRAb. The TCR library used RNA extracted from PBMCs. CDR3-region Arm-PCR and iRepertoire HTBI primers produced the TCR beta libraries. TCRdb used MiXCR to reprocess the multiplex PCR reads, holding one entry per CDR3 protein. Seen here are around 450,000 distinct CDR3 sequences, about a fifth observed once, and the top ten hold less than 9%. Sequencing used peripheral blood mononuclear cells (PBMCs), obtained when the disease was refractory, from a patient treated with antithyroid drugs. These receptors were collected from a female donor with Graves disease.

The chain employs TRBV20-1 and TRBJ1-5, with TRBD1 identical over 8 bases. Per the germline V gene, CDR1 is DFQATT and CDR2 is SNEGSKA (reference sequence). The length of the CDR3 is 15 residues. V lost 4 bases, J lost 3 bases, and 8 bases stayed unmatched. The CDR3 loop reads CSAMDREDLNQPQHF. The DNA of the CDR3 is TGCAGTGCTATGGACAGGGAGGACCTCAATCAGCCCCAGCATTTT.

This rearrangement joins TRBV11-3 to TRBJ2-2, with D unclear. The CDR3 extends over 16 amino acids. The germline CDR1 and CDR2 sequences are SGHNT and YENEEA. V lost 5 bases to trimming and J lost 5 bases, with 18 bases between them. The CDR3 DNA sequence: TGTGCCAGCAGCCACCGACGGCCGAGTCCGACCGGGGAGCTGTTTTTT. Its translation: CASSHRRPSPTGELFF.

V gene TRBV29-1 combines with J gene TRBJ2-7, with TRBD1 identical over 8 bases. This CDR3 contains 13 residues. In germline, CDR1 is SQVTM, CDR2 ANQGSEA. Germline trimming cut 0 bases from V and 10 bases from J; bases unmatched to any gene: 8. As DNA, the CDR3 is TGCAGCGTTGAAGATCGGCAGGGGGCTCCCCAGTACTTC. It translates to CSVEDRQGAPQYF.

To note about this clonotype: One base away lies a much larger clone, so this may be a sequencing read error. The V and J genes are TRBV27 and TRBJ2-7; TRBD1 is a possible D gene (7 bases). Germline-derived CDR1 and CDR2 are MNHEY and SMNVEV (reference sequence). This CDR3 is 13 amino acids long. CDR3 DNA: TGTGCCAGCAGTGCGGGACAGTCTTACGAGCAGGACTTC. Protein product: CASSAGQSYEQDF.

This clonotype was observed many times. This rearrangement joins TRBV6-1 to TRBJ1-2; 9 nucleotides line up with TRBD1. This CDR3 spans 13 amino acids. V shed 5 bases, J shed 6 bases, and the junction held 4 bases outside the gene matches. CDR1 is MNHNS and CDR2 is SASEGT in the germline V gene. The CDR3 coding sequence is TGTGCCAGCAGTACGGGACAGGGCCATGGCTACACCTTC. This sequence encodes CASSTGQGHGYTF.

This clonotype was seen a few times. This chain joins TRBV7-3 and TRBJ2-2, with TRBD1 matching over 11 bases. Germline assignment: CDR1 SGHTA and CDR2 FQGTGA. This CDR3 has 16 amino acids. Trimming removed 5 bases from V and 4 bases from J; junction bases left unmatched: 6. CDR3 in amino acids: CASSPLGTGGTGELFF. The CDR3 DNA reads TGTGCCAGCAGCCCCCTAGGGACAGGGGGCACCGGGGAGCTGTTTTTT.

This clonotype has ten or more counts. The chain couples TRBV27 to TRBJ2-5; 7 nucleotides align to TRBD1. The CDR3 is 16 residues long. Looked up from germline, CDR1 is MNHEY and CDR2 is SMNVEV (reference sequence). V was pared by 4 bases and J by 4 bases, with 12 bases of the junction left unmatched. CDR3 DNA: TGTGCCAGCAGTTCACGAGGGACAGAGTGGGGAGAGACCCAGTACTTC. Translated: CASSSRGTEWGETQYF.

This clonotype was seen at least ten times. The chain carries TRBV20-1 and TRBJ1-2; a possible D gene is TRBD1 (5 bases). V was clipped by 5 bases and J by 10 bases, with 17 bases between them. Germline CDR1 DFQATT, CDR2 SNEGSKA (reference sequence). CDR3 length: 12 amino acids. For the CDR3, the DNA is TGCAGTGCTCACGACAGAAAGTCCGACTACACCTTC. Translating it yields CSAHDRKSDYTF.

This clonotype occurred a few times. CDR3 protein: CSVCPEYGQDTQYF. The CDR3 region has the DNA TGCAGCGTTTGCCCTGAGTACGGCCAAGATACGCAGTATTTT. J is TRBJ2-3 and V is TRBV29-1; D ambiguous. The CDR3 covers 14 residues. Trimming took 5 bases from V and 5 from J, leaving 17 bases between them. Germline-derived CDR1 and CDR2 are SQVTM and ANQGSEA.

This clonotype was detected a few times. V and J are TRBV19 and TRBJ1-4; no clear D gene. The CDR3 consists of 14 residues. The V and J ends lost 3 bases and 4 bases respectively, with 9 bases between them. Germline CDR1 LNHDA, CDR2 SQIVND (reference sequence). The CDR3 DNA is TGTGCCAGTAGTATCGACGGCAATAATGAAAAACTGTTTTTT. Amino acid sequence: CASSIDGNNEKLFF.

This clonotype was observed at least ten times. The chain employs TRBV20-1 and TRBJ2-7; TRBD1 agrees at 8 bases. Germline CDR1 is DFQATT and CDR2 is SNEGSKA (reference sequence). The J segment lost 4 bases and the V segment lost 6 bases, leaving 8 bases of the junction unmatched. The CDR3 length is 13 residues. In DNA form, the CDR3 reads TGCAGTGCACGTCGCGGGACAGGATACGAGCAGTACTTC. Its translation: CSARRGTGYEQYF.

The V gene is TRBV12-3 or TRBV12-4, the J gene TRBJ1-2; the match to TRBD1 covers 12 bases. Trimming took 5 bases from V and 5 from J; bases not matched to a gene: 6. This CDR3 region has 15 residues. The CDR3 region is CASSPGTGGEYGYTF. As DNA, the CDR3 is TGTGCCAGCAGTCCTGGGACAGGGGGCGAGTATGGCTACACCTTC.